A few counts support the clone carrying this T cell receptor (beta chain). The length of the CDR3 is 15 residues. V shed 3 bases and J shed 1 base, with 9 bases lying between them. CDR1 MNHEY and CDR2 SMNVEV come from the germline V gene (reference sequence). This entry belongs to a study of T-cell memory formation after mild COVID-19. TCR alpha and TCR beta cDNA libraries with sample barcodes and UMIs came from 5'RACE using constant-segment primers. TCRdb passed the 5' RACE reads through MiXCR, listing each CDR3 protein once. This table holds roughly 580,000 distinct CDR3 sequences, about a sixth found once.

Input material: PBMCs or a T cell subset sorted from them (not recorded which). This sequence was found in an adult woman who had mild COVID-19 (a few samples of this study predate the infection). Cell type and time point are not known. V and J are TRBV27 and TRBJ2-2, with D tentatively TRBD1 (6 bases). DNA for the CDR3: TGTGCCAGCAGTTTGATGACAGGGAACACCGGGGAGCTGTTTTTT. It yields the protein CASSLMTGNTGELFF.